These 2 T cell receptor gamma chains were sequenced from one sample in a study of γδ T cells in repeated Plasmodium falciparum infection. Bulk repertoires came from Vgamma9/Vdelta2+ or Vdelta2-negative gammadelta T cells flow-sorted from PBMC. TCRdb redid the clone calls on the multiplex PCR reads with CATT. Among 25,000 to 30,000 gamma-chain clones listed, about 2.9% were seen once. The sample consisted of gamma-delta T cells from blood. The receptors originated from a pool of human donors (malaria-infected and uninfected, not separated).

By sample fraction, this clone is medium-sized (0.01 to 0.1%). The gene calls are TRGV2 and TRGJ1 or TRGJ2. Trimming took 0 bases from V and 9 from J; bases not matched to a gene: 5. CDR3 size: 12 residues. Germline assignment: CDR1 EGSNGY and CDR2 YDSYNSKV. CDR3 DNA: TGTGCCACCTGGGACGGGCAAGCTAAGAAACTCTTT. Translation: CATWDGQAKKLF.

In its sample, this clone was seen many times. TCRdb assigns this DNA the protein of a much larger clone, which departs from its translation at residue 9; this likely reflects a read error, and the protein shown comes from translating the DNA. The rearrangement links TRGV2 to TRGJ1 or TRGJ2. The J gene, not given by TCRdb, was assigned here from a germline match of the nucleotide sequence. Per the germline V gene, CDR1 is EGSNGY and CDR2 is YDSYNSKV. The ends lost 0 bases at V and 6 bases at J; junction bases unmatched: 8. The CDR3 spans 14 residues. Here the CDR3 reads CATWDGPTCYKKLF. CDR3 coding DNA: TGTGCCACCTGGGACGGGCCGACGTGTTATAAGAAACTCTTT.